This TCR beta chain was sequenced during a study of cytomegalovirus exposure and HLA in healthy donors. In the study overall: Out of 398 genotyped donors, 81% belonged to the Caucasian-associated ancestry cluster.

This clone was seen a single time. Its antigen is unknown. PCR primers comprised 60 Vbeta and 13 Jbeta primers. Measured with immunoSEQ multiplex PCR; TCRdb has only the in-frame clones, and not every one. This sample has 120,000 or so clones, with 65% to 90% found just once. Overall study results and limits: Equally common other TCR beta chains were less clonally expanded than HLA-associated ones, a later analysis found.

In germline, CDR1 is GTSNPN, CDR2 SVGIG (reference sequence). This CDR3 comprises 14 residues. V was clipped by 5 bases and J by 5 bases, with 15 bases between them. There were likely unrecorded immune exposures, though donors were nominally healthy when sampled. The source material was PBMCs. The clonotype comes from a male donor in good health and CMV-seropositive. V is TRBV30 and J is TRBJ2-2; D perhaps matches TRBD1 (5 bases). The CDR3 DNA reads as TGTGCCTGGGGTTTAGGGGTGGGAACCGGGGAGCTGTTTTTT. The encoded protein is CAWGLGVGTGELFF.